This TCR beta chain was recovered during a study of T cell repertoires in cytomegalovirus infection. On the study more broadly: Selected CMV epitopes included recently identified HLA-C-restricted ones as well as well-studied HLA-B-restricted ones. Both a matching HLA type and CMV infection were indicated by public TCR beta signatures.

TCRdb independently ran MiXCR on the reads; one entry per CDR3 protein. The sample includes around 430,000 distinct CDR3 sequences, about 44% of them seen just once. As to this clonotype: Its target is unknown.

Overall study results and limits: Within the response measured ex vivo, HLA-C-restricted CMV-specific TCR beta clonotypes were dominant. Summed frequency of public TCR beta families distinguished CMV carriers with the relevant HLA.

Looked up from germline, CDR1 is MNHEY and CDR2 is SMNVEV (reference sequence). Trimming shortened V by 4 bases and J by 5 bases, and 14 bases separated the two germline ends. The CDR3 extends over 14 amino acids. The sequenced sample was cultured PBMCs, obtained from culture after CMV antigen stimulation. This receptor was taken from a human donor in good health (CMV status not recorded). Some clones in this sample may be carry-over from other donors' samples. The genes are TRBV27 and TRBJ1-2, with D possibly TRBD1 on 5 matching bases. Here the CDR3 reads CASSSARGGYGYTF. The DNA for the CDR3 is TGTGCCAGCAGTTCGGCGCGGGGCGGATATGGCTACACCTTC.